The present TCR beta chain was sequenced within a study of response to subunit inactivated influenza vaccine (dated by TCRdb to the late 2010s). A note on the overall study: The study used deep quantitative T cell receptor repertoire profiling to track responses to a trivalent subunit inactivated influenza vaccine. What the study reported, not specific to this receptor: The authors suggested that each seasonal influenza vaccination may recruit only a limited number of new T cells.

Including cysteine and phenylalanine, the CDR3 has 15 amino acids. Solely the CDR3 DNA is kept, with 45 bases framed from the first base. The V end loses 5 bases and the J end loses 4 bases, and a stretch of 19 bases separates them. The germline V gene (reference sequence) yields GTSNPN for CDR1 and SVGIG for CDR2. This clonotype was counted only a few times. Its antigen is unknown. The input lacks base qualities; no much larger clone sits a single base away. Libraries were built with RT-PCR. The listed sequencing device is Illumina HiSeq 2500. Using fastp at Q25 and MiXCR, TCRdb reprocessed the public reads and kept productive beta chains. Every CDR3 protein is listed once, alongside the most common genes and DNA of its rows. Counted in this sample were about 650,000 distinct CDR3 sequences; 13% to 15% of them appeared once. The ten biggest clones cover roughly 7.2% of the sample.

The sequence came from a middle-aged man who received an inactivated influenza vaccine. Donor details come from another sample of the same person, matched by shared clones. The sequencing here drew on PBMCs from blood, taken approximately 15 days before vaccination. The rearranged chain carries TRBV30 and TRBJ2-3; the D segment could be TRBD1, given 5 matching bases. The sequence in DNA is TGTGCCTGGGCCGCTGGGGCAGGGTTGGCAGATACGCAGTATTTT. This sequence encodes CAWAAGAGLADTQYF.